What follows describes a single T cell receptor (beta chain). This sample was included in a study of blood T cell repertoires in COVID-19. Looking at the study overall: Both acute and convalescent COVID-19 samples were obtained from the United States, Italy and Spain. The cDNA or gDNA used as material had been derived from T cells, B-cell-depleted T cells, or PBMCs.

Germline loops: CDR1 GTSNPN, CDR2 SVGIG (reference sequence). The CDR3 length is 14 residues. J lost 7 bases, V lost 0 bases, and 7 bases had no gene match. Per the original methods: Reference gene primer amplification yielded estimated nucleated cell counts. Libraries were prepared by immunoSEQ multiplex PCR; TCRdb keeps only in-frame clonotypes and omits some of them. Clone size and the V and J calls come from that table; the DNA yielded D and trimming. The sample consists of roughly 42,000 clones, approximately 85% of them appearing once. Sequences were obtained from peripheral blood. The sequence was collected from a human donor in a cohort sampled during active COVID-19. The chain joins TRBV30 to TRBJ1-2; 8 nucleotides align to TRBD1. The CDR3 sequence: CAWSVYRTGLGYTF. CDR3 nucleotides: TGTGCCTGGAGTGTATATAGGACAGGGCTTGGCTACACCTTC. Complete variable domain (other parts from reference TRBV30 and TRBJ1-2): SQTIHQWPATLVQPVGSPLSLECTVEGTSNPNLYWYRQAAGRGLQLLFYSVGIGQISSEVPQNLSASRPQDRQFILSSKKLLLSDSGFYLCAWSVYRTGLGYTFGSGTRLTVV.